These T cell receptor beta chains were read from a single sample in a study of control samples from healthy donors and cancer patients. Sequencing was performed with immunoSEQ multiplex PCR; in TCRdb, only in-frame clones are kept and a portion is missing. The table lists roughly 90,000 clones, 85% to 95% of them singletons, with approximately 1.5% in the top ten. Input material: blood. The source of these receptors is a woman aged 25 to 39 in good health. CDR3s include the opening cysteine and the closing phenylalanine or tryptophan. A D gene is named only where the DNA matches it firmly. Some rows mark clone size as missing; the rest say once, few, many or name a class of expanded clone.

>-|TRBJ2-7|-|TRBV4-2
CASSQDKRIYEQYF
TGTGCCAGCAGCCAAGATAAGCGGATCTACGAGCAGTACTTC
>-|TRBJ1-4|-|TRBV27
CASKVRGPSWGTTNEKLFF
TGTGCCAGCAAAGTGCGGGGTCCATCTTGGGGGACAACTAATGAAAAACTGTTTTTT
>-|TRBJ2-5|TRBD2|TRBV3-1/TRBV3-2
CASSQDLSGRAVETQYF
TGTGCCAGCAGCCAAGATCTCAGCGGGAGGGCCGTCGAGACCCAGTACTTC
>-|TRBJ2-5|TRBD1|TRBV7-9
CASSPSTGKQETQYF
TGTGCCAGCAGCCCTTCGACAGGGAAGCAAGAGACCCAGTACTTC
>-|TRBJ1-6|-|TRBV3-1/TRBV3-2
CASSQSDGNNSPLHF
TGTGCCAGCAGCCAATCGGACGGAAATAATTCACCCCTCCACTTT
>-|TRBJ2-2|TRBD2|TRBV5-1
CASSPKTSGVTGELFF
TGCGCCAGCAGCCCTAAGACTAGCGGGGTAACCGGGGAGCTGTTTTTT
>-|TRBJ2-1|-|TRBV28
CASSFAWGASNEQFF
TGTGCCAGCAGTTTCGCCTGGGGGGCTTCCAATGAGCAGTTCTTC
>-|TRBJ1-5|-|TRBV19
CASSNSRDQPQHF
TGTGCCAGTAGTAATAGCAGGGATCAGCCCCAGCATTTT
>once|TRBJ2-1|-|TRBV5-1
CATPQGGELFF
TGCGCCACACCCCAAGGTGGGGAACTGTTCTTC
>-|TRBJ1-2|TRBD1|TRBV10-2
CASRKDRDYGYTF
TGCGCCAGCAGGAAGGACAGGGACTATGGCTACACCTTC
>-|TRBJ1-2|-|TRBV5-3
CARTWWVDYGYTF
TGTGCCAGAACCTGGTGGGTGGACTATGGCTACACCTTC
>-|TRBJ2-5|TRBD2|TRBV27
CASRPGLAGLTGKTQYF
TGTGCCAGCAGGCCGGGACTAGCGGGTCTCACCGGTAAGACCCAGTACTTC
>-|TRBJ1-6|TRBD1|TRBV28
CASSLGQGSSPLHF
TGTGCCAGCAGTCTGGGACAGGGAAGTTCACCCCTCCACTTT
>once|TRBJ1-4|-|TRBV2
CASTRQGWSEKLFF
TGTGCCAGCACCCGACAAGGTTGGAGTGAAAAACTGTTTTTT
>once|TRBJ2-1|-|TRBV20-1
CSASRVGGFDEQFF
TGCAGTGCTAGTAGGGTCGGGGGCTTCGATGAGCAGTTCTTC
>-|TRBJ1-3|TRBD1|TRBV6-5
CASSSRTGGAGNTIYF
TGTGCCAGCAGTTCCCGGACAGGGGGTGCTGGAAACACCATATATTTT
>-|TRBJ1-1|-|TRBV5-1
CASSLAAVNTEAFF
TGCGCCAGCAGCTTGGCCGCAGTGAACACTGAAGCTTTCTTT